This record concerns one TCR beta chain sequence. What it binds is unknown. The source of the sample is a study of T-cell memory formation after mild COVID-19. Points from the study as a whole: Mostly located in CM and EM were contracting CD4+ clones, with contracting CD8+ clones located in EMRA.

This CDR3 comprises 15 residues. CDR1 and CDR2 from the germline V gene are MGHRA and YSYEKL. The V and J ends lost 2 bases and 5 bases respectively, with 13 bases between them. The authors produced TCR alpha and TCR beta cDNA libraries with sample barcodes and UMIs by 5'RACE using constant-segment primers. MiXCR, applied by TCRdb to the 5' RACE reads, yields one record per CDR3 protein. The sample has approximately 98,000 distinct CDR3 sequences, 15% to 20% seen once. The TCR comes from a man aged 18 to 30 who had mild COVID-19 (a few samples of this study predate the infection). Cell type and time point are not known. The V and J genes are TRBV4-1 and TRBJ1-5, with D uncertain. The source material was PBMCs or a T cell subset sorted from them (not recorded which). The CDR3 reads CASSQREERDQPQHF. The DNA of the CDR3 is TGCGCCAGCAGCCAACGGGAGGAGAGGGATCAGCCCCAGCATTTT.